This TCR beta chain comes out of a study of blood T cell repertoires in COVID-19. While infection was still active, Seattle patients were enrolled and then followed longitudinally. This clone was recorded a few times. Per the original data handling: Nucleated cell counts were estimated from reference gene primer amplification. Measured with immunoSEQ multiplex PCR; TCRdb has only the in-frame clones, and not every one. Clone size and V and J calls were adopted from that table, with D and trimming inferred from the DNA. Of 50,000 to 65,000 clones listed, 84% are singletons. The CDR3 sequence is 18 residues long. Germline CDR1 and CDR2: MDHEN and SYDVKM. The V gene end was trimmed by 5 bases and the J gene end by 0 bases; junction bases not matched to a gene: 13.

The source material was peripheral blood. The source is a man aged 55 to 70 with COVID-19, enrolled during active disease. This rearrangement joins TRBV28 to TRBJ2-1, with 7 bases aligning to TRBD2. CDR3 sequence: CASSRPQRGLSSYNEQFF. Here the CDR3 DNA reads TGTGCCAGCAGTCGACCGCAGCGGGGCCTGAGCTCCTACAATGAGCAGTTCTTC.